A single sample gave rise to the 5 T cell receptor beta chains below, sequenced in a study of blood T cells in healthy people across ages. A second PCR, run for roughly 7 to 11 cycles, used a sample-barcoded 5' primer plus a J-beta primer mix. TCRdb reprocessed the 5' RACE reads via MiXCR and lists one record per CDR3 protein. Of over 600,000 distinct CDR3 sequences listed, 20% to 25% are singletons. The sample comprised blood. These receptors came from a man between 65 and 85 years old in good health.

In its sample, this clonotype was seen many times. In DNA form, the CDR3 reads TGCAGTGCTTTGGACGGGACGACTACCTACAATGAGCAGTTCTTC. Amino acid sequence: CSALDGTTTYNEQFF. The chain links TRBV20-1 to TRBJ2-1; tentatively, D is TRBD1 or TRBD2 (5 bases each). The CDR3 loop spans 15 amino acids. Germline CDR1 is DFQATT and CDR2 is SNEGSKA (reference sequence). V was cut by 5 bases and J by 2 bases, with 16 bases left in between.

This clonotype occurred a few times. Here the CDR3 DNA reads TGTGCCAGCAGCCAAGAGTCGGGCAGCATGAACACTGAAGCTTTCTTT. Translation gives CASSQESGSMNTEAFF. V is TRBV4-2 and J is TRBJ1-1, with D uncertain. Germline V CDR1 and CDR2: LGHNA, YNFKEQ. The CDR3 spans 16 residues. The V gene lost 0 bases and the J gene lost 0 bases, with 11 bases spanning the gap.

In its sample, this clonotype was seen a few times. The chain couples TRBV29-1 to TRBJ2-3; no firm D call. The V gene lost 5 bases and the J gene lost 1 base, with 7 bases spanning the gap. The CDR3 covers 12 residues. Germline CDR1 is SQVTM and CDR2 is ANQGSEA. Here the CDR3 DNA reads TGCAGCGTTACACATCGCACAGATACGCAGTATTTT. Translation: CSVTHRTDTQYF.

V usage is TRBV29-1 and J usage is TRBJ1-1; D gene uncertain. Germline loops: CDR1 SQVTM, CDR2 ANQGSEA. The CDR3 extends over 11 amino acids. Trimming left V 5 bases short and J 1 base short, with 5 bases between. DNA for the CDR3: TGCAGCGTTAAGAGGAACACTGAAGCTTTCTTT. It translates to CSVKRNTEAFF.

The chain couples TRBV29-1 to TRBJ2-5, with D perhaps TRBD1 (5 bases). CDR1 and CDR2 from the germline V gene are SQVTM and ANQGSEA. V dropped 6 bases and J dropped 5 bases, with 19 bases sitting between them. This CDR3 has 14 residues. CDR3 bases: TGCAGCGTGGCAACGCCAGCCAGGGTTGAGACCCAGTACTTC. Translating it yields CSVATPARVETQYF.